The clone carrying this T cell receptor beta chain was seen only a few times. These data belong to a study of blood T cells in healthy people across ages. Sample-barcoded 5' priming and a J-beta primer mix drove a second PCR of roughly 6 to 12 cycles. Every cDNA molecule carried a tag from a template-switch adaptor bearing 12 random nucleotides. TCRdb called the 5' RACE reads again in MiXCR, with one record for every CDR3 protein. This sample carries roughly 500,000 distinct CDR3 sequences, less than 25% of them seen once, and the ten largest clones take 8.5% to 9.5%. The CDR3 has 13 residues. Germline CDR1 and CDR2: MNHEY and SVGAGI. The ends were cut back, 5 bases at V and 10 bases at J, with 12 bases in the middle. This sample also belongs to another study, concerning T cells of mothers and their children.

This rearrangement joins TRBV6-5 to TRBJ1-6; unclear D gene. This receptor was obtained from a boy under 18 in good health. The sample consisted of blood. The CDR3 spells CASSSGSGSPLHF. The CDR3 coding sequence is TGTGCCAGCAGTAGCGGAAGTGGCTCACCCCTCCACTTT.